The source of this TCR beta chain is a study of cytomegalovirus exposure and HLA in healthy donors (dated by TCRdb to 2017 to 2019). For the study in its entirety: An earlier analysis of a few hundred of the donors reported approximately 280 Gb of sequence data and around 110 million unique TCR beta sequences obtained from roughly 170 million T cells. Approximately 310 gigabases of sequencing data and approximately 84 million unique TCR sequences were included in an early release covering about 700 HLA-typed donors. Among the 398 genotyped donors, around 81% belonged to the genetic ancestry cluster associated with self-reported Caucasian donors. The study aimed to test whether cataloging public T cell receptors could reveal signatures of past pathogen exposure. The study used immunosequencing to profile the T cell repertoires of around 600 subjects and linked those repertoires to cytomegalovirus serostatus. In addition to the first cohort of 650 to 750 subjects, a separate validation cohort of 130 or so different subjects was used. The study combined high-throughput TCR immunosequencing, statistical association of individual TCRs with disease status, and machine learning to predict cytomegalovirus infection status. A later analysis re-analyzed previously published TCR beta repertoires from about 600 donors and added high-resolution HLA genotyping to study TCR occurrence patterns. Rather than drawing on any new phenotypic data, the later analysis identified candidate immune exposures from TCR beta sequences and the way those sequences occurred across donors. An earlier analysis of around 580 of the donors used high-throughput TCR beta sequencing to judge whether each TCR beta V gene segment behaved as functional or pseudogenic. Donor age, sex, ethnicity and CMV serostatus were collected together with the repertoire data. A later genetic analysis took genome-wide SNP genotypes for about 60% of the roughly 670 donors and used that subset as a discovery cohort. All discovery cohort repertoires had been generated on a single sequencing platform. HLA typing covered class I and class II loci at four-digit resolution. The number of donors typed differed by locus, with roughly 620-630 for A, B, C, DRB1 and DQB1, approximately 500 for DQA1, over 600 for DPA1, and some 440 for DPB1. Four or five DR-DQ haplotypes were handled as single units for association and clustering because linkage in the cohort was strong. On average, 235,054 unique TCR beta nucleotide sequences were sequenced per donor among about 400 genotyped donors of the cohort, with roughly 18% of those sequences being non-productive. On the study overall, not on this receptor specifically: CMV serostatus was the only immune exposure information available for the cohort. The earlier analysis of 587 of the donors excluded some 16 rarely observed V segments, including chromosome 9 orphons, because counts were too low. In a later analysis, most CMV-associated TCR beta chains were found to appear HLA-restricted, with HLA associations seemingly driven largely by CMV exposure. Most TCR sequences were observed very rarely across donors, whereas some public TCRs were present in many individuals. A later analysis reported that several top co-occurrence clusters appeared linked to parvovirus B19, influenza, CMV and Epstein-Barr virus. Because HLA typing was missing for some donors at each locus, association tests included only the typed subset. Some IMGT-functional V segments, including TRBV6-2 and TRBV6-3, could not be told apart with the 87-base-pair reads, so those segments were excluded. In an earlier analysis of around 600 of the donors, most TCR beta V segments appeared in productive rearrangements about 90% or about 30% of the time, broadly matching IMGT annotations. A cluster of highly shared sequence variants was judged likely to be a technical artifact of the sequencing pipeline. The classifier was reported to diagnose cytomegalovirus status with high specificity and sensitivity in both the original cohort and the validation cohort. A later analysis associated about 17,000 TCR beta sequences with specific HLA alleles at a false discovery rate of 0.05. A further reported finding was that TCR beta sequences accurately predicted the HLA-A and HLA-B alleles for most subjects in the first cohort. An association between a missense DCLRE1C variant and V-gene and J-gene trimming of TCR beta chains was found in a later genetic analysis and replicated in an independent cohort. In a later analysis, HLA-associated TCR beta chains showed more clonal expansion and lower generation probabilities than non-associated chains that were equally common. The cohort was sequenced for TCR beta chains only, and without alpha or paired-chain data the features that could be detected were limited. In vitro tests confirmed that a few of the cytomegalovirus-associated TCR beta chains recognize cytomegalovirus antigens. The presence/absence analyses assumed that sequencing depth was roughly uniform across donors, and that assumption may not be true. A total of 150 to 200 TCR beta chains were listed by the study as associated with cytomegalovirus. Correlated functional status among segregating V segments might reflect linkage disequilibrium, but an unknown experimental factor could not be ruled out. In a later genetic analysis, fewer N-insertions in productive TCRs were reported among donors in an Asian-associated ancestry cluster than the approximately 670-donor mean. A later analysis found that TCR association rates varied across HLA loci, with DRB1 alleles showing the most associated TCRs and HLA-C alleles the fewest. When HLA alleles, especially DR and DQ, strongly co-occurred, TCR associations were difficult to assign to individual alleles. The authors suggested that the approach could potentially be extended to other disease states and immunological phenotypes.

Library method: the immunoSEQ multiplex PCR assay. For the multiplex PCR, a mixture combining 60 forward primers for TCR Vbeta segments and 13 reverse primers for TCR Jbeta segments was used. The CDR3 region of rearranged TCR beta genes was amplified from genomic DNA with a multiplex PCR assay. Amplified TCR beta libraries were sequenced as 87-base-pair reads on the Illumina HiSeq System. In the paper's pipeline: A later analysis tallied tens of millions of unique TCR beta chains across the 640 or so repertoires, and about 10 million of those chains were shared by two or more donors. Raw reads were error-corrected and collapsed into unique sequences with a nearest-neighbor algorithm that merged closely related sequences to remove PCR and sequencing errors. CDR3 sequences were aligned to IMGT reference sequences to assign V, D and J gene segments. Each retained sequence needed at least a six-nucleotide match to both a V gene segment and a J gene segment. Rearrangements were called productive when the CDR3 lacked stop codons and stayed in frame with V and J; all others were non-productive. Following IMGT convention, CDR3 was defined as the stretch from the second conserved V-encoded cysteine up to the conserved J-encoded phenylalanine. The earlier analysis of some 580 of the donors excluded any sequence lacking an unambiguous match to a single V gene segment. In an earlier analysis of several hundred of the donors, V segments were called functional above 56.7% productive rearrangements and were called segregating when the between-donor standard deviation exceeded 5%. A statistical classification framework was built for diagnosing cytomegalovirus status from the catalog of TCR beta chain sequences. V and J gene assignment, in a later analysis, came from comparing TCR nucleotide sequences with IMGT/GENE-DB human TR gene sequences. The TCRdist pipeline was used in a later analysis to assign CDR3 sequences and most-parsimonious VDJ recombination scenarios. In a later analysis, each TCR beta chain was defined by its CDR3 amino acid sequence together with its V-gene family, and reads lacking a unique V-gene family were excluded. To address suspected cross-contamination and a sequencing artifact, a later analysis removed over 500 highly shared, low-generation-probability nucleotide sequences. In a later analysis, a clonal expansion index was calculated for each public chain from normalized within-repertoire ranks of inferred template counts. In a later analysis, generation probabilities were computed using a VDJ recombination model fitted to out-of-frame rearrangements, and the results were checked against IGoR. Hypergeometric tests were used in a later analysis to score TCR-TCR, TCR-HLA and TCR-CMV co-occurrence, with a repertoire-size bias correction applied to the TCR pairs. False discovery rates were estimated in a later analysis by permuting HLA or CMV assignments 20 times. In a later analysis, co-occurring TCRs were grouped with DBSCAN, and TCRdist sequence similarity was added when clustering was performed within HLA-allele-positive subsets. Co-occurrence clustering excluded repertoires with fewer than 30,000 or more than 120,000 public chains, plus five with anomalous nucleotide sharing. Entries here come from immuneACCESS through TCRdb and include only in-frame sequences with V and J called. Some clones fail to appear in such tables; in the studies checked, an unresolved V gene covers under half of the shortfall, and the cause of the remainder is unknown. V and J calls and clone size follow that table, whereas D and trimming were derived from the DNA. In this sample the table shows 110,000 to 150,000 clones, roughly 73% of which occur a single time. The biggest ten clones account for 13% to 15% of the sample.

CDR1 and CDR2, per the germline V gene, are SGHRS and YFSETQ. Clipping removes 3 bases from V and 8 bases from J, with 4 as the unmatched junction base count. Taken from cysteine to phenylalanine, the CDR3 has 13 residues. Here the CDR3 DNA is all that survives: 39 bases in frame from base 1. In total, over 600 healthy bone marrow donors made up the cohort. At the time of sampling, all cohort members were nominally healthy, though unrecorded immune exposures were likely present. CMV serostatus was recorded as positive for 250 to 300 and negative for about 50% of the 666 cohort members, whereas no CMV serostatus was recorded for the donor in question. Each donor provided a peripheral blood sample, and peripheral blood mononuclear cells were used for TCR beta sequencing. The Qiagen DNeasy Blood Extraction Kit was used to extract genomic DNA from the blood cell samples. This clone occurred once. Its recognized antigen is unknown. Per-nucleotide qualities are absent, and no much larger clonotype sits a single base away.

What was sequenced was PBMCs. The clonotype comes from a human donor in good health. Recombination linked TRBV5-1 to TRBJ1-4; 7 middle bases align to TRBD1. The sequenced DNA is TGCGCCAGCAGCTGGGCAGGGGGGGAAAAACTGTTTTTT. Translated, it gives CASSWAGGEKLFF.